This T cell receptor (beta chain) was found in a study of T cell responses to AZD1222 COVID-19 vaccine (dated by TCRdb to 2020 to 2022). In terms of the full investigation: TCR sequencing was performed for more than 230 trial participants, of whom roughly 200 were given two doses of AZD1222 and about 25 were given two doses of MenACWY control vaccine. Enrollment into the trials was organized by age into subgroups of 18-55, 56-69 and 70-plus years, and those subgroups contained approximately 160, 26 and 62 TCR-sequenced participants, respectively.

In regard to this clone: There is no known antigen for this receptor. Base quality data are lacking; no much larger clone is found one base away.

Trimming removed 6 bases from V and 4 bases from J; the gene matches leave 5 bases unexplained. Looking up the germline V gene (reference sequence) yields CDR1 LNHDA and CDR2 SQIVND. The CDR3 covers 13 residues, taking in both the cysteine and the phenylalanine. Only CDR3 DNA is held: 39 bases, read in frame from base 1. The CDR3 regions of human TCRbeta chains were analyzed by immunosequencing. Under the source paper's analysis protocol: Repertoire TCRs were checked for matches against a reference library of SARS-CoV-2-specific TCRs that had been generated using the MIRA antigen-specificity platform. Breadth was defined as the fraction of unique TCRs that were SARS-CoV-2-associated, and depth was defined as the fraction of total T cells that were SARS-CoV-2-associated. Each spike-specific TCR was assigned to its reactive spike region and to a CD4 or CD8 class using the MIRA data. Log10-transformed breadth and depth values were compared by one-way ANOVA with Sidak's multiple comparisons tests. As stored in TCRdb, this immuneACCESS dataset retains in-frame rearrangements with V and J assigned. A fraction of the clones does not appear; measured against another copy, unresolved V genes explain less than half of the discrepancy, and the remainder lacks a known reason. D and trimming were read from the DNA, whereas the V and J calls and clone size are those reported in that table. Counted in this sample were about 140,000 clones; more than 70% of them appeared once. Approximately 2.8% of the sample belongs to the ten largest clones.

What this sample's time point label stands for: about 28 days (+/-7) after the second vaccine dose. AZD1222 recipients given second doses at about 4 weeks or at about 12 weeks were pooled, since spike-specific TCR depth and breadth were not found to differ between the two schedules. Samples from vaccinated people were obtained from the UK trials COV001 and COV002, which included a single-blind randomized controlled phase 2/3 trial of AZD1222 (ChAdOx1 nCoV-19) in healthy adults. For TCRbeta chain sequencing, PBMC samples were collected from trial participants at day 0 and at day 28 after the second dose. What the study reported, not specific to this receptor: In the small 56-69-year group, the increase in depth fell short of significance, most likely because of low power. Participants were mostly white British, with more females than males. The authors suggested clonal diversity may have been underestimated. Because no day 14 peak-response samples were available, the repertoires could be characterized only after the peak T cell response. Only five to seven AZD1222 recipients were SARS-CoV-2 seropositive at baseline, limiting conclusions about previously exposed vaccinees. After two AZD1222 doses, both the breadth and the depth of spike-specific TCRs were significantly higher than at day 0 and than in MenACWY recipients. Reportedly, close to half of the unique spike-specific TCRs recognized epitopes lying outside the regions that are mutated in the B.1.351 and B.1.1.7 variants. Vaccine-associated CD4 TCRs spanned the whole spike protein, with dominant responses in regions 160-218 and 743-854.

The sequence was collected from an adult who received the AZD1222 COVID-19 vaccine. The chain is made from TRBV19 and TRBJ1-2, and TRBD1 matches 7 of the central bases. Sequenced material: peripheral blood, taken 28 days after the second AZD1222 dose. The CDR3 protein sequence reads: CASSMDRTYGYTF. The nucleotide sequence is given as TGTGCCAGTAGCATGGACAGGACCTATGGCTACACCTTC.